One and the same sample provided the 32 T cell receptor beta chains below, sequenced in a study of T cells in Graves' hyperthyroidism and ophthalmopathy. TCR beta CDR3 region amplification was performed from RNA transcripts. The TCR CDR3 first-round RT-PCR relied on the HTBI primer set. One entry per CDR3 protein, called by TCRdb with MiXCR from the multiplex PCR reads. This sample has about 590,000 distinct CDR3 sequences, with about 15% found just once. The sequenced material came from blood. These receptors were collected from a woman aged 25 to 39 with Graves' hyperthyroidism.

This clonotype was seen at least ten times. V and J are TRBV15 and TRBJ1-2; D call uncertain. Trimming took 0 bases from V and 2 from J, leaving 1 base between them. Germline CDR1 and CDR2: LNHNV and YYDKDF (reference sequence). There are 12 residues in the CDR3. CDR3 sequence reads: CATSRDNYGYTF. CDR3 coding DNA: TGTGCCACCAGCAGAGACAACTATGGCTACACCTTC.

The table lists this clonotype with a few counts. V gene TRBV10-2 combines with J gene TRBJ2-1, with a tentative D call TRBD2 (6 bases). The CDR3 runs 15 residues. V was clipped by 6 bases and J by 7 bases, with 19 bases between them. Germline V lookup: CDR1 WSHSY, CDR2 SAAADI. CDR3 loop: CASSGTAGRRNEQFF. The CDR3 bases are TGCGCCAGCAGCGGCACGGCGGGACGCCGAAATGAGCAGTTCTTC.

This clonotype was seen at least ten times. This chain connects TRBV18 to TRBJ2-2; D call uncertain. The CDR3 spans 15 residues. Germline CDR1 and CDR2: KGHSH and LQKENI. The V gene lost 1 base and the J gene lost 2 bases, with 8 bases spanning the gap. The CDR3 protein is CASSPQSANTGELFF. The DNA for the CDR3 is TGTGCCAGCTCACCACAATCAGCCAACACCGGGGAGCTGTTTTTT.

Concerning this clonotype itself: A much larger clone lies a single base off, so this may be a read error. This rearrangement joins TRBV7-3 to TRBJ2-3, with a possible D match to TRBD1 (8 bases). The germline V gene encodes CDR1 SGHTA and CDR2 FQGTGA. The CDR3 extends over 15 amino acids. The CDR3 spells CVSSSTGGGTDTQYF. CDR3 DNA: TGTGTCAGCAGCTCAACAGGGGGGGGGACAGATACGCAGTATTTT.

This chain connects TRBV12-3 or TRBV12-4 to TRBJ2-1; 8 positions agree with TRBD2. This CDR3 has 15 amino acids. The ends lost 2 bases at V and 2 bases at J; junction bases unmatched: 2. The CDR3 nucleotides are TGTGCCAGCAGTTTATATAGCGGGGCCTACAATGAGCAGTTCTTC. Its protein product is CASSLYSGAYNEQFF.

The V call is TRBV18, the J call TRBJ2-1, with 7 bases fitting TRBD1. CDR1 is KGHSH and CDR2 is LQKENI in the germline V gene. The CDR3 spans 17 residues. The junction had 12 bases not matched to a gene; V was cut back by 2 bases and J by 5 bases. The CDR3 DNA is TGTGCCAGCTCACCAAGACCCCCAGGGGGTCTTAACAATGAGCAGTTCTTC. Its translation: CASSPRPPGGLNNEQFF. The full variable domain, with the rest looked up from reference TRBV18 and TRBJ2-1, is NAGVMQNPRHLVRRRGQEARLRCSPMKGHSHVYWYRQLPEEGLKFMVYLQKENIIDESGMPKERFSAEFPKEGPSILRIQQVVRGDSAAYFCASSPRPPGGLNNEQFFGPGTRLTVL.

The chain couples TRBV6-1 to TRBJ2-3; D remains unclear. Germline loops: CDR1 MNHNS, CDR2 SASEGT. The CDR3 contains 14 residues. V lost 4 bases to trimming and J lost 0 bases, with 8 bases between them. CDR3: CASSGALSTDTQYF. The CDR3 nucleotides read TGTGCCAGCAGTGGGGCTCTAAGCACAGATACGCAGTATTTT.

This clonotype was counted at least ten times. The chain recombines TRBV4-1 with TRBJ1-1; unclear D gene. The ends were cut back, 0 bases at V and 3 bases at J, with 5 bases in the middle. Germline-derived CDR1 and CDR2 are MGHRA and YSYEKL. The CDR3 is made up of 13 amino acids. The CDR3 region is CASSQDEHTEAFF. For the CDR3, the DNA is TGCGCCAGCAGCCAAGATGAGCACACTGAAGCTTTCTTT.

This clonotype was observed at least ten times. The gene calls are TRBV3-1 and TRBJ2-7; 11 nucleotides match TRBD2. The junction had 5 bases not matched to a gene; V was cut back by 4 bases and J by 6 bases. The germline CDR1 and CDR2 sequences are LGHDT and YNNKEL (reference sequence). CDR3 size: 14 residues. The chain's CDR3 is CASSLSLAGGEQYF. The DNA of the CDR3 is TGTGCCAGCAGCCTATCGCTAGCGGGAGGCGAGCAGTACTTC.

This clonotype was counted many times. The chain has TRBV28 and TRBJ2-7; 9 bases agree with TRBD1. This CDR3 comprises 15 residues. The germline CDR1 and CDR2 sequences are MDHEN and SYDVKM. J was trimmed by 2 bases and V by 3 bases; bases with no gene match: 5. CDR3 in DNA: TGTGCCAGCAGTTTCGGGGACAGGGCACCCTACGAGCAGTACTTC. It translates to CASSFGDRAPYEQYF.

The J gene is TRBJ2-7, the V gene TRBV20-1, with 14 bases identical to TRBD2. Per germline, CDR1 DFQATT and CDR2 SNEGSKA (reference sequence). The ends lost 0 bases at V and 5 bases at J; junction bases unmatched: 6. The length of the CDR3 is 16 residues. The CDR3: CSARDPTSGRDNEQYF. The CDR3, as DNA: TGCAGTGCTAGAGATCCGACTAGCGGGAGGGACAACGAGCAGTACTTC.

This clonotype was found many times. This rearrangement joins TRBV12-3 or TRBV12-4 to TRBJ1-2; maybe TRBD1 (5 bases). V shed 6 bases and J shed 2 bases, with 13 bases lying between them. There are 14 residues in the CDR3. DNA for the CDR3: TGTGCCAGCAGGTTTGGGGGAACCAACTATGGCTACACCTTC. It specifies CASRFGGTNYGYTF.

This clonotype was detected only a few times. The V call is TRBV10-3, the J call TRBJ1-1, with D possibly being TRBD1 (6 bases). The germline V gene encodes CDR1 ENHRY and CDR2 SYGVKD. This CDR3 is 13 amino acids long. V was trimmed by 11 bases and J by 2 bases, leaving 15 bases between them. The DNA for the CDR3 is TGTGCCCTACAGACAGGATTAAACACTGAAGCTTTCTTT. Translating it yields CALQTGLNTEAFF.

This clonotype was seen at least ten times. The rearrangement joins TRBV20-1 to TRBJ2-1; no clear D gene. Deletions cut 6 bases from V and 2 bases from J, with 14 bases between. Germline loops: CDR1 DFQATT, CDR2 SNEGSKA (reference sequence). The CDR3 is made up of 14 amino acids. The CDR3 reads CSAALTSTYNEQFF. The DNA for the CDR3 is TGCAGTGCCGCCTTAACGTCCACCTACAATGAGCAGTTCTTC.

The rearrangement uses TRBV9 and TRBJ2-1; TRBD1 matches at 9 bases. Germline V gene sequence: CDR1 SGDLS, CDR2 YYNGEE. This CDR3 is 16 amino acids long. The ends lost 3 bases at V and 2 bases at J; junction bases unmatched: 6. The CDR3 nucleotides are TGTGCCAGCAGCGAAACCCGGGACAGGGCCTACAATGAGCAGTTCTTC. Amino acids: CASSETRDRAYNEQFF.

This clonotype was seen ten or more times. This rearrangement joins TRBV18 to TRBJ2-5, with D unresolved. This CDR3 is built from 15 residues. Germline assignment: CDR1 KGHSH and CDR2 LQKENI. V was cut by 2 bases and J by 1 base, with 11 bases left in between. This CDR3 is CASSPVPAAQETQYF. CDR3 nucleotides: TGTGCCAGCTCACCAGTTCCTGCGGCCCAAGAGACCCAGTACTTC.

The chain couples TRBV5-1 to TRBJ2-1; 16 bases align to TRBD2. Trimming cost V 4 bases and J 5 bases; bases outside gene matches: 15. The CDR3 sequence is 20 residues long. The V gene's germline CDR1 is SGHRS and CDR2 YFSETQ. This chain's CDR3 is CASSVGPGLAGGPGHNEQFF. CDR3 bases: TGCGCCAGCAGCGTGGGACCGGGACTAGCGGGAGGGCCAGGCCACAATGAGCAGTTCTTC. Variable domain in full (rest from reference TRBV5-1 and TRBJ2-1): KAGVTQTPRYLIKTRGQQVTLSCSPISGHRSVSWYQQTPGQGLQFLFEYFSETQRNKGNFPGRFSGRQFSNSRSEMNVSTLELGDSALYLCASSVGPGLAGGPGHNEQFFGPGTRLTVL.

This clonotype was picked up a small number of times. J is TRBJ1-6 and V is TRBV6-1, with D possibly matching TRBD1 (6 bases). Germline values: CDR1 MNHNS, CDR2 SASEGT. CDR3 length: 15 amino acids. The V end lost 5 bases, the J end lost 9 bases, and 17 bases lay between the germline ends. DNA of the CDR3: TGTGCCAGCAGTAGTCCAGGGGACTTTGGTTCACCCCTCCACTTT. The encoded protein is CASSSPGDFGSPLHF.

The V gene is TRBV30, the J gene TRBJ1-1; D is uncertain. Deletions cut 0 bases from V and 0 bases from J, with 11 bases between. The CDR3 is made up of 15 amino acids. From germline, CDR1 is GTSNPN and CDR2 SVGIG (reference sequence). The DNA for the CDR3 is TGTGCCTGGAGTGTACCCCGATTTATGAACACTGAAGCTTTCTTT. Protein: CAWSVPRFMNTEAFF.

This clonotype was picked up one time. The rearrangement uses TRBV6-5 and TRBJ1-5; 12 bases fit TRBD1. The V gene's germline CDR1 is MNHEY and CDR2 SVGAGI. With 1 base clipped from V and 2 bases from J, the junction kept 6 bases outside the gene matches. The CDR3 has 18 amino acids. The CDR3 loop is CASSYWPGQGAGNQPQHF. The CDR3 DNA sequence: TGTGCCAGCAGTTACTGGCCGGGACAGGGGGCTGGCAATCAGCCCCAGCATTTT.

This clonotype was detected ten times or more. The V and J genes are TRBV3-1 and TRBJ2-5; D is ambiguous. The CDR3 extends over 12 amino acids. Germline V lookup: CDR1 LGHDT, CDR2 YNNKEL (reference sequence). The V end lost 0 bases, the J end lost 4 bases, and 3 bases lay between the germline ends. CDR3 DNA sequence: TGTGCCAGCAGCCAAGACCTAGAGACCCAGTACTTC. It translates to CASSQDLETQYF.

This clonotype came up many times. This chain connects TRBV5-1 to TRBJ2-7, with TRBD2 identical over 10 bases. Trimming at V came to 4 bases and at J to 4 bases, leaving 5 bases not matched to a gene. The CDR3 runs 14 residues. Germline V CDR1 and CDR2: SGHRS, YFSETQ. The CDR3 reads CASSTAGGEYEQYF. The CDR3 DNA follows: TGCGCCAGCAGCACAGCGGGAGGGGAGTACGAGCAGTACTTC.

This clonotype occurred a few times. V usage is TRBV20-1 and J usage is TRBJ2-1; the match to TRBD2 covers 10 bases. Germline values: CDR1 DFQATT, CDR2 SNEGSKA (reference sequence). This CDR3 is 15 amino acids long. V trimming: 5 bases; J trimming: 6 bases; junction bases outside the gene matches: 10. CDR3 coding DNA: TGCAGTGCTCCCAAGGGGGCTAGCGGGGGCAATGAGCAGTTCTTC. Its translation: CSAPKGASGGNEQFF.

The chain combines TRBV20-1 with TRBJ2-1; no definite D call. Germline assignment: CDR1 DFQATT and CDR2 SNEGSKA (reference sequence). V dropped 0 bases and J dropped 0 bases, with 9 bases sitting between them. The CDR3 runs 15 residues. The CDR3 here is CSAREGQSSYNEQFF. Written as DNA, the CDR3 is TGCAGTGCTAGAGAAGGGCAGAGCTCCTACAATGAGCAGTTCTTC.

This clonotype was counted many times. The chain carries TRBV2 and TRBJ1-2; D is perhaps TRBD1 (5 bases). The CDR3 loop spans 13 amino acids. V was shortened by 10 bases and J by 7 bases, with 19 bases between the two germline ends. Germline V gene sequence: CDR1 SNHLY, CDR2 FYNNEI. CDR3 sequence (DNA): TGTGCCACCGCGGCAAGGGGAACGGGTGGCTACACCTTC. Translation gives CATAARGTGGYTF.

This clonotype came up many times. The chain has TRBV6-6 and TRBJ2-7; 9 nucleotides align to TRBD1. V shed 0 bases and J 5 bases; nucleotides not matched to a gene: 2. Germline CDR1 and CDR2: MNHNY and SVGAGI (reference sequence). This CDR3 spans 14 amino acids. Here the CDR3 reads CASSYSRDRDEQYF. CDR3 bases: TGTGCCAGCAGTTACTCCAGGGACAGGGACGAGCAGTACTTC.

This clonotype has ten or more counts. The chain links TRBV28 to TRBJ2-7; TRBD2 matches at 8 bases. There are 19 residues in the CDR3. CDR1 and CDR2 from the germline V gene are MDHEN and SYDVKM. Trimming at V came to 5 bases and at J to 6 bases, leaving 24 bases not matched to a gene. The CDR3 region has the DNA TGTGCCAGCAGTCCTCAAGGGTTCCCTCGTAGAGCGGGAGTGGGCGAGCAGTACTTC. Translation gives CASSPQGFPRRAGVGEQYF. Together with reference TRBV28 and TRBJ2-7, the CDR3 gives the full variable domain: DVKVTQSSRYLVKRTGEKVFLECVQDMDHENMFWYRQDPGLGLRLIYFSYDVKMKEKGDIPEGYSVSREKKERFSLILESASTNQTSMYLCASSPQGFPRRAGVGEQYFGPGTRLTVT.

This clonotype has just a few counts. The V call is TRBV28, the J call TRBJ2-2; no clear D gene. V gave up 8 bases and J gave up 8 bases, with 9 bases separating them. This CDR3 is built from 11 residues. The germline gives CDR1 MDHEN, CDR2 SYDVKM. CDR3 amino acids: CASFSAGELFF. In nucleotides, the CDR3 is TGTGCCAGCTTCTCTGCTGGGGAGCTGTTTTTT. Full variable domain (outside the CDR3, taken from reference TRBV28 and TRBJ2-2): DVKVTQSSRYLVKRTGEKVFLECVQDMDHENMFWYRQDPGLGLRLIYFSYDVKMKEKGDIPEGYSVSREKKERFSLILESASTNQTSMYLCASFSAGELFFGEGSRLTVL.

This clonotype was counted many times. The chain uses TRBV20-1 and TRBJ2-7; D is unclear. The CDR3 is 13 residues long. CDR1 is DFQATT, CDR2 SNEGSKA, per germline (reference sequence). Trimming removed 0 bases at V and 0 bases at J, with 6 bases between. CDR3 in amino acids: CSARETHSYEQYF. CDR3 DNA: TGCAGTGCTAGAGAGACGCACTCCTACGAGCAGTACTTC.

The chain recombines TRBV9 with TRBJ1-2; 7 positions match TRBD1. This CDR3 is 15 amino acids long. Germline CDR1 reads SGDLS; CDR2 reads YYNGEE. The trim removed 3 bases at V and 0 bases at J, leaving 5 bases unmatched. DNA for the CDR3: TGTGCCAGCAGCGACGGGACAGTAGCTAACTATGGCTACACCTTC. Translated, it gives CASSDGTVANYGYTF.

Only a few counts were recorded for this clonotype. The CDR3 bases are TGCAGCGTTGGGCCTAGCGGGAGGTCTTCCTACGAGCAGTACTTC. Amino acids: CSVGPSGRSSYEQYF. The gene calls are TRBV29-1 and TRBJ2-7, with 11 bases fitting TRBD2. With 4 bases clipped from V and 1 base from J, the junction kept 6 bases outside the gene matches. CDR1 SQVTM and CDR2 ANQGSEA come from the germline V gene. This CDR3 is 15 amino acids long.

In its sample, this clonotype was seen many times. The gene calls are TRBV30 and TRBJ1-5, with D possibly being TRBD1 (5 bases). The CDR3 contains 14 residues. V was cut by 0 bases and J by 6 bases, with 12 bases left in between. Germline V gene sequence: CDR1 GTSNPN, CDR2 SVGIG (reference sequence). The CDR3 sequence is CAWSVQVSGQPQHF. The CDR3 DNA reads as TGTGCCTGGAGTGTACAGGTCTCAGGTCAGCCCCAGCATTTT.